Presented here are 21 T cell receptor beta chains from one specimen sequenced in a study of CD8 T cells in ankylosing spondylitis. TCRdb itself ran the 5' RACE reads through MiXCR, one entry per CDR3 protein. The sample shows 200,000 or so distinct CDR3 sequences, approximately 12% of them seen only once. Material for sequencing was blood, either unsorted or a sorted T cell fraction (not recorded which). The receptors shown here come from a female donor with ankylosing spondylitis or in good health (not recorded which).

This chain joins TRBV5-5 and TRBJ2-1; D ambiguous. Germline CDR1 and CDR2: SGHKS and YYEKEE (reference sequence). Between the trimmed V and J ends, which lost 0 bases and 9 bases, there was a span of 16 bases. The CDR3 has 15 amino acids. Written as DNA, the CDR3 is TGTGCCAGCAGCTTGGCCGTTTTGGGCGATGGTGAGCAGTTCTTC. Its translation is CASSLAVLGDGEQFF.

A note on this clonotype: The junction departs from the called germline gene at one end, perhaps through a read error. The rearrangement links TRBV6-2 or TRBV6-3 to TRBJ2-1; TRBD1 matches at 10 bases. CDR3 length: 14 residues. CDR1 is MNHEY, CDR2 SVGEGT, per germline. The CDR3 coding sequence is TGTGTCAGCAGCACTGGACAGGGGGGTAATGAGCAGTTCTTC. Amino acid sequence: CVSSTGQGGNEQFF.

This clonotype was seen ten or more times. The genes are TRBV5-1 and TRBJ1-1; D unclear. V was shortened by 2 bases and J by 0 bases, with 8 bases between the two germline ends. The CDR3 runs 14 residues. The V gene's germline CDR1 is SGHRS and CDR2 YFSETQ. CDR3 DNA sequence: TGCGCCAGCAGCTTTAATCAAATGAACACTGAAGCTTTCTTT. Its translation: CASSFNQMNTEAFF.

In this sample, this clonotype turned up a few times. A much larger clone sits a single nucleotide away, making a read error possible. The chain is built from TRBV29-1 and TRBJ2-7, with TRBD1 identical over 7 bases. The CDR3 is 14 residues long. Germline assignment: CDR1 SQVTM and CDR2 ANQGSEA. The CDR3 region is CSGQGMQSSYEQHF. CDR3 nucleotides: TGCAGCGGACAGGGAATGCAAAGCTCCTACGAGCAGCACTTC.

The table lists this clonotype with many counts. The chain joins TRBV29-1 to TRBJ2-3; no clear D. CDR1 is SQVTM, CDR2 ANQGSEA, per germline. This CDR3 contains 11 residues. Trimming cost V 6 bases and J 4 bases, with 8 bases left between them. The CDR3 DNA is TGCAGCGTGGAGTGGGCAGATACGCAGTATTTT. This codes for CSVEWADTQYF.

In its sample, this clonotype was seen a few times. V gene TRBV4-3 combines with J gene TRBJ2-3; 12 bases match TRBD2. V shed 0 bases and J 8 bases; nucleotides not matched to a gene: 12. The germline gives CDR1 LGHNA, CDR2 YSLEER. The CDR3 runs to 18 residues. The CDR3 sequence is CASSQELRVLAGGGTQYF. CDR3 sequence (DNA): TGCGCCAGCAGCCAAGAACTTAGGGTACTAGCGGGAGGAGGTACGCAGTATTTT.

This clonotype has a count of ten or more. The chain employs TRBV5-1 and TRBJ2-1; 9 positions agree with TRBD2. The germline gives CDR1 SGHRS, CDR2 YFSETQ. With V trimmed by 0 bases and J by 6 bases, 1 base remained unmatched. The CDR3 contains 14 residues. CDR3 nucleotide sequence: TGCGCCAGCAGCTTGGGCGGGAGGGCCAATGAGCAGTTCTTC. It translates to CASSLGGRANEQFF.

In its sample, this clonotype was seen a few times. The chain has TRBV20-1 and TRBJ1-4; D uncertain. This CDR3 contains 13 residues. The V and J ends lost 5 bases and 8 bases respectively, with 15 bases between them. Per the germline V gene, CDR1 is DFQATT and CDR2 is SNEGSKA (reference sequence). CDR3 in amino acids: CSAEPAEEEKLFF. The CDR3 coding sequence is TGCAGTGCTGAGCCGGCGGAGGAGGAAAAACTGTTTTTT.

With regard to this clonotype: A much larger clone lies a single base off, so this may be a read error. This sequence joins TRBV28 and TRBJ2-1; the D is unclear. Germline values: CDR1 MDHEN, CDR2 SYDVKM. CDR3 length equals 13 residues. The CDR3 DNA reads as TGTGCCAGCAGTCTTCGGAGTTACAATGAGCGGTTCTTC. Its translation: CASSLRSYNERFF.

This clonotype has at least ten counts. The chain's CDR3 is CAISEPSKLPEAFF. In DNA form, the CDR3 reads TGTGCCATCAGTGAGCCTTCCAAGTTGCCTGAAGCTTTCTTT. J is TRBJ1-1 and V is TRBV10-3; D uncertain. Looked up from germline, CDR1 is ENHRY and CDR2 is SYGVKD. V lost 2 bases, J lost 6 bases, and 13 bases lay in between. The CDR3 has 14 amino acids.

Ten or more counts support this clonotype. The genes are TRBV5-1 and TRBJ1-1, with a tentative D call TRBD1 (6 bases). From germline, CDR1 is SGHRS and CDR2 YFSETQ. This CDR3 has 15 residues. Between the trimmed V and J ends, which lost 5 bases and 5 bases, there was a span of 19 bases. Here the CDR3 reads CASSLTGTKGTEAFF. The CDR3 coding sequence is TGCGCCAGCAGTCTCACCGGGACAAAGGGGACTGAAGCTTTCTTT.

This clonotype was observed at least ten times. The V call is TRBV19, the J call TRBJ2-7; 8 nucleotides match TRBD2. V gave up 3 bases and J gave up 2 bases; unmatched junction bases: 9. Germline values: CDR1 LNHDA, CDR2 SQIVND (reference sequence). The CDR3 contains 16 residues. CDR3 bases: TGTGCCAGTAGTATGGATACTAGCGGAGTCACCTACGAGCAGTACTTC. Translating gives CASSMDTSGVTYEQYF.

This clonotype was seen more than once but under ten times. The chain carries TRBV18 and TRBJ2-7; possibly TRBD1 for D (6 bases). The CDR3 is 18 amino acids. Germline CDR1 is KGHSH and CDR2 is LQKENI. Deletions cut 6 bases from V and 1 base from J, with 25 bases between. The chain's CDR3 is CASSQLLDLGQRSYEQYF. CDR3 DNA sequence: TGTGCCAGCTCCCAACTCTTAGACCTAGGACAGAGATCCTACGAGCAGTACTTC.

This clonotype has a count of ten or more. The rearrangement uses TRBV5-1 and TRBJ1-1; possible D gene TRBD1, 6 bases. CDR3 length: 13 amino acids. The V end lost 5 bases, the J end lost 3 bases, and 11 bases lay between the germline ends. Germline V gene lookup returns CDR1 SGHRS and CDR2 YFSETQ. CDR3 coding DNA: TGCGCCAGCAGTACAGGGCTCGACACTGAAGCTTTCTTT. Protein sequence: CASSTGLDTEAFF.

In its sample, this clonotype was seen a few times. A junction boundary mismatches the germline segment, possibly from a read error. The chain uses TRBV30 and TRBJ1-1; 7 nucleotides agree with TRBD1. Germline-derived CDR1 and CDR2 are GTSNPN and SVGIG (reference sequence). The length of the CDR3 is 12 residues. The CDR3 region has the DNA TGTGCCTGGAGTTTCCAGCAGGGGGGTCTGAGATTT. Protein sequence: CAWSFQQGGLRF.

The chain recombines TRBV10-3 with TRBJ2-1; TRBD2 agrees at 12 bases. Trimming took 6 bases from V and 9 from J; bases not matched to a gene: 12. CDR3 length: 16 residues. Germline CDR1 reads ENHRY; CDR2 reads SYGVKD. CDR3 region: CAISAGTSGRGGEQFF. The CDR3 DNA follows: TGTGCCATCAGCGCCGGGACTAGCGGGCGCGGGGGTGAGCAGTTCTTC.

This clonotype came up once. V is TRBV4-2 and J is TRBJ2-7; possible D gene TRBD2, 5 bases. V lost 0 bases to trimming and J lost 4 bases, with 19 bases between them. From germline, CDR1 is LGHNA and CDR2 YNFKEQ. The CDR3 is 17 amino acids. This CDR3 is CASSQDIGLGVTYEQYF. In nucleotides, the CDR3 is TGTGCCAGCAGCCAAGATATAGGTCTCGGGGTGACATACGAGCAGTACTTC.

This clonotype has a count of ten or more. CDR3 sequence (DNA): TGTGCCAGCGCTGCCCCGGGAGGGCTTAACGAGCAGTACTTC. Its translation: CASAAPGGLNEQYF. The chain couples TRBV27 to TRBJ2-7, with 8 nucleotides matching TRBD2. This CDR3 has 14 residues. CDR1 MNHEY and CDR2 SMNVEV come from the germline V gene (reference sequence). Losses at the gene ends were 8 bases for V and 5 bases for J; bases not matched to a gene: 11.

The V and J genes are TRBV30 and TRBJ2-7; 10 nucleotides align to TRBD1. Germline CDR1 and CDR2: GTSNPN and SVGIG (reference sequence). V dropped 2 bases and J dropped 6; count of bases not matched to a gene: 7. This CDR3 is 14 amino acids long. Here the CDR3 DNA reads TGTGCCTGGAGTAGAGGGACAGGGGTCACCGAGCAGTACTTC. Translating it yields CAWSRGTGVTEQYF.

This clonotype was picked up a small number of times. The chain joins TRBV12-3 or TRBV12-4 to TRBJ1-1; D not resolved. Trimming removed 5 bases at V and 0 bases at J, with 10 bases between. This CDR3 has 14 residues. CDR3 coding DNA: TGTGCCAGCAGTCCGACCACCTTGAACACTGAAGCTTTCTTT. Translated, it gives CASSPTTLNTEAFF.

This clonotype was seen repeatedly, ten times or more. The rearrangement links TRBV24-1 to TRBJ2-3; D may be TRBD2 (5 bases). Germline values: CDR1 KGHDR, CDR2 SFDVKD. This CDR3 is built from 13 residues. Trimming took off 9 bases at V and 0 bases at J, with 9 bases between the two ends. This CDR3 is CATEADSTDTQYF. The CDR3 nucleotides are TGTGCCACCGAAGCGGATAGCACAGATACGCAGTATTTT.